The 17 T cell receptor beta chains in this list originate from one sample, sequenced in a study of a mutant IDH1 vaccine in newly diagnosed glioma. Assay: immunoSEQ multiplex PCR; the TCRdb copy retains only in-frame clones and omits some. The table includes some 33,000 clones, around 82% detected once. Time point denoted: week 35, safety follow-up. Every vaccination contained 300 ug of the mutant IDH1 20-mer peptide and was paired with topical imiquimod. Their specific antigens are unknown. Here the sequenced sample was PBMCs, taken from a glioma patient whose treatment included an IDH1 peptide vaccine. These receptor sequences come from a woman aged 40 to 49 with glioma.

This clone has more than one count but fewer than ten. This chain joins TRBV5-1 and TRBJ1-2; D is ambiguous. The CDR3 is 13 amino acids. Germline V gene data show CDR1 as SGHRS and CDR2 as YFSETQ. Between the trimmed V and J ends, which lost 3 bases and 0 bases, there was a span of 6 bases. CDR3 bases: TGCGCCAGCAGCTCAGAGACTAACTATGGCTACACCTTC. It codes for CASSSETNYGYTF. Full variable domain (outside the CDR3, taken from reference TRBV5-1 and TRBJ1-2): KAGVTQTPRYLIKTRGQQVTLSCSPISGHRSVSWYQQTPGQGLQFLFEYFSETQRNKGNFPGRFSGRQFSNSRSEMNVSTLELGDSALYLCASSSETNYGYTFGSGTRLTVV.

This clone came up a few times. The chain combines TRBV12-5 with TRBJ1-5; D not certain. The CDR3 consists of 14 residues. The V gene lost 0 bases and the J gene lost 4 bases, with 7 bases spanning the gap. Germline CDR1 reads LGHNT; CDR2 reads FRNRAP. The CDR3 region has the DNA TGTGCTAGTGGTTTGGTACACGGGAATCAGCCCCAGCATTTT. Protein product: CASGLVHGNQPQHF. Full variable domain (rest looked up from reference TRBV12-5 and TRBJ1-5): DARVTQTPRHKVTEMGQEVTMRCQPILGHNTVFWYRQTMMQGLELLAYFRNRAPLDDSGMPKDRFSAEMPDATLATLKIQPSEPRDSAVYFCASGLVHGNQPQHFGDGTRLSIL.

The chain employs TRBV12-1 and TRBJ1-2; the DNA was not compared with TRBD1, the D call given in the table. TRBV12-1 is designated a pseudogene. The CDR3 totals 17 residues. DNA of the CDR3: TGTGCCAGCAGCTTTGAGGACAGGGAAACCCATTTTAATGGCTACACCTTC. Its protein is CASSFEDRETHFNGYTF.

This sequence joins TRBV6-5 and TRBJ1-1; unclear D gene. The CDR3 loop spans 12 amino acids. Germline V gene sequence: CDR1 MNHEY, CDR2 SVGAGI. Trimming cost V 2 bases and J 8 bases, with 9 bases left between them. This CDR3 is CASSYRGNEAFF. The CDR3 region has the DNA TGTGCCAGCAGTTACCGGGGAAACGAAGCTTTCTTT.

The chain carries TRBV6-5 and TRBJ2-7; no clear D gene. The ends were cut back, 6 bases at V and 0 bases at J, with 9 bases in the middle. The CDR3 extends over 13 amino acids. Germline V CDR1 and CDR2: MNHEY, SVGAGI. CDR3 DNA sequence: TGTGCCAGCAGATCGGTAAGCTCCTACGAGCAGTACTTC. It yields the protein CASRSVSSYEQYF.

The chain links TRBV19 to TRBJ1-6; the D is unclear. Germline V CDR1 and CDR2: LNHDA, SQIVND (reference sequence). V dropped 6 bases and J dropped 0 bases, with 6 bases sitting between them. CDR3 size: 14 residues. The CDR3 sequence is CASRRSSYNSPLHF. Written as DNA, the CDR3 is TGTGCCAGTAGAAGGAGCTCCTATAATTCACCCCTCCACTTT.

J is TRBJ2-5 and V is TRBV7-9; D possibly uses TRBD1 or TRBD2 (6 bases each). The V gene's germline CDR1 is SEHNR and CDR2 FQNEAQ (reference sequence). Trimming cost V 3 bases and J 1 base, with 9 bases left between them. The CDR3 runs to 14 residues. CDR3: CASSFGGPQETQYF. DNA of the CDR3: TGTGCCAGCAGCTTTGGGGGGCCCCAAGAGACCCAGTACTTC.

The genes are TRBV25-1 and TRBJ1-4; the D is unclear. The CDR3 sequence is 14 residues long. Trimming cost V 1 base and J 8 bases, with 11 bases left between them. CDR1 is MGHDK and CDR2 is SYGVNS in the germline V gene. The CDR3 region is CASSELVAQEKLFF. In DNA, the CDR3 is TGTGCCAGCAGTGAATTAGTCGCGCAGGAAAAACTGTTTTTT.

The V call is TRBV28, the J call TRBJ1-1; 10 bases map to TRBD1. J lost 2 bases, V lost 5 bases, and 8 bases had no gene match. This CDR3 contains 16 residues. Germline CDR1 and CDR2: MDHEN and SYDVKM. This CDR3 reads CASSPTDRGRNTEAFF. In nucleotides, the CDR3 is TGTGCCAGCAGTCCCACAGACAGGGGGCGTAACACTGAAGCTTTCTTT.

This clone is a singleton in its sample. This chain uses TRBV30 with TRBJ1-1; weak D call: TRBD1 (6 bases). The V gene lost 4 bases and the J gene lost 4 bases, with 10 bases spanning the gap. The CDR3 is made up of 12 amino acids. The germline V gene has CDR1 GTSNPN and CDR2 SVGIG (reference sequence). This CDR3 is CAWTGAGTEAFF. The CDR3 DNA sequence: TGTGCCTGGACAGGGGCGGGCACTGAAGCTTTCTTT.

The V gene is TRBV27, the J gene TRBJ1-4; the match to TRBD1 covers 8 bases. Germline V CDR1 and CDR2: MNHEY, SMNVEV (reference sequence). V shed 5 bases, J shed 6 bases, and the junction held 2 bases outside the gene matches. This CDR3 has 13 amino acids. The CDR3 region is CASSGQGDEKLFF. For the CDR3, the DNA is TGTGCCAGCAGTGGACAGGGTGATGAAAAACTGTTTTTT.

This clone was seen only once. This rearrangement joins TRBV6-6 to TRBJ1-2; tentative D call: TRBD1 (5 bases). CDR1 is MNHNY and CDR2 is SVGAGI in the germline V gene (reference sequence). Trimming shortened V by 6 bases and J by 4 bases, and 15 bases separated the two germline ends. The CDR3 spans 14 residues. CDR3 protein: CASRPPGGTYGYTF. CDR3 in DNA: TGTGCCAGCAGGCCTCCGGGGGGAACCTATGGCTACACCTTC.

V and J are TRBV10-2 and TRBJ1-1, with D maybe TRBD1 (5 bases). Germline loops: CDR1 WSHSY, CDR2 SAAADI. The CDR3 has 14 amino acids. V shed 1 base and J shed 5 bases, with 11 bases lying between them. The CDR3 region has the DNA TGCGCCAGCAGTGAGTACCAGGGCGAGACTGAAGCTTTCTTT. It codes for CASSEYQGETEAFF.

The rearrangement joins TRBV5-1 to TRBJ1-6; 7 nucleotides line up with TRBD1. Germline values: CDR1 SGHRS, CDR2 YFSETQ. CDR3 length: 14 residues. The J segment lost 9 bases and the V segment lost 4 bases, leaving 7 bases of the junction unmatched. The CDR3 loop is CASSTGQVTSPLHF. DNA of the CDR3: TGCGCCAGCAGCACTGGACAGGTTACTTCACCCCTCCACTTT.

The CDR3 sequence: CASSQRGGAGTDTQYF. The DNA for the CDR3 is TGTGCCAGCAGTCAACGCGGGGGCGCGGGAACAGATACGCAGTATTTT. The chain joins TRBV14 to TRBJ2-3, with D maybe TRBD2 (7 bases). Germline V CDR1 and CDR2: SGHDN, FVKESK. The ends were cut back, 6 bases at V and 3 bases at J, with 19 bases in the middle. The CDR3 sequence is 16 residues long.

The table lists this clone with a few counts. The chain combines TRBV5-6 with TRBJ2-7; D remains unclear. The CDR3 totals 15 residues. V lost 3 bases, J lost 7 bases, and 20 bases lay in between. CDR1 is SGHDT and CDR2 is YYEEEE in the germline V gene. The CDR3 loop reads CASSSPFGPNREQYF. DNA for the CDR3: TGTGCCAGCAGCTCGCCGTTCGGTCCTAATAGGGAGCAGTACTTC.

The chain joins TRBV5-1 to TRBJ1-1, with D unclear. Trimming took 2 bases from V and 6 from J, leaving 14 bases between them. The germline CDR1 and CDR2 sequences are SGHRS and YFSETQ. The CDR3 spans 14 residues. For the CDR3, the DNA is TGCGCCAGCAGCTTATCCCGGCCGTCCCCTGAAGCTTTCTTT. Residues: CASSLSRPSPEAFF.